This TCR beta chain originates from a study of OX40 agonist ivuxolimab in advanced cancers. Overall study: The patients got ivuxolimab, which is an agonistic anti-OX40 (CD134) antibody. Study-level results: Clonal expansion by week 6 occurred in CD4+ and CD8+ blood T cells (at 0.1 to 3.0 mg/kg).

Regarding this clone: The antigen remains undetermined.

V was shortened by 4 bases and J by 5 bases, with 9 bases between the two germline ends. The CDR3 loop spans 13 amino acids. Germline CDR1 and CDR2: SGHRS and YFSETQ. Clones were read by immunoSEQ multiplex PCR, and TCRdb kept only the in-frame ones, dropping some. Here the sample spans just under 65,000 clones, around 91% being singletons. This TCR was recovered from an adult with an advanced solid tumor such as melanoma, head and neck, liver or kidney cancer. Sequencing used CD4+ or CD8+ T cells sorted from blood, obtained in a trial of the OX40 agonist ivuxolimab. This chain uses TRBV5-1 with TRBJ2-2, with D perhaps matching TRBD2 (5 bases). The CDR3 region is CASSGRGTGELFF. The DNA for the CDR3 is TGCGCCAGCAGCGGGAGAGGGACCGGGGAGCTGTTTTTT.